Included here is one TCR beta chain sequence, with context. Its antigen is still unknown. Base qualities are not recorded, but no much larger clone differs from it by a single base. CDR3 length: 12 amino acids, cysteine to phenylalanine. Only the CDR3 portion is preserved as DNA: 36 bases, with reading frame beginning at the first base. V loses 2 bases, J loses 8 bases, and the germline ends lie 7 bases apart. This specimen belongs to a study of blood T cell repertoires in COVID-19 (dated by TCRdb to the early 2020s). Study-wide context: The collaborator samples originated in the United States, Italy and Spain and spanned the acute and convalescent phases of COVID-19. A freely available public database, intended as a resource for researchers studying the immune response to SARS-CoV-2, is where the repertoires were released. Where available, HLA class I and class II types were obtained from metadata supplied by the sample provider rather than from assay-based typing. The dataset comprised deeply sampled blood TCRbeta repertoires from subjects exposed to, actively infected with, or recovered from COVID-19. Samples came from the ongoing ImmuneRACE study (first 160 participants) plus 1,254 subjects from 6 global collaborators. The prospective study material was composed of cDNA or gDNA derived from T cells, B-cell-depleted T cells, or PBMCs. Nearly every sample came with metadata listing a de-identified subject ID, COVID-19 status, age in years and sex. The full study reports these points: The quantity of clinical and demographic metadata differed by source and by participant and was supplied without curation.

Whole blood was collected in K2EDTA tubes by collaborating institutions according to the institutions' own protocols. For TCRbeta analysis, collaborator samples were shipped as frozen whole blood, as isolated PBMCs, or as DNA extracted from either sample type. TCRbeta CDR3 regions were amplified from genomic DNA by means of the immunoSEQ Assay, a bias-controlled multiplex PCR. Per the source publication's procedure: Within the assay, amplification of reference gene primers was used to estimate how many nucleated cells each sample contained. To quantify the absolute abundance of each unique TCRbeta CDR3 rearrangement, sequence reads were collapsed and filtered. For each sample, productive Simpson clonality was calculated by taking the square root of Simpson's diversity index across productive rearrangements. TCRdb re-hosts the immuneACCESS table, in-frame sequences only. Its copies lack some clones; in the studies checked, an unresolved V gene accounts for under half of them, and the cause for the rest is not known. The D gene and trimming were derived from the DNA, and the V and J assignments and clone size from that table. For this sample there are some 86,000 clones; around 93% appear just once. The top ten clonotypes cover about 2.5% of the sample.

This sequence originates from a human donor with active COVID-19. The donor label of this sample is uncertain. The chain employs TRBV12-3 or TRBV12-4 and TRBJ2-1; a tentative D match to TRBD2 spans 5 bases. The source material was peripheral blood. The CDR3 protein is CASSLTGDEQFF. The bases are TGTGCCAGCAGTTTAACCGGGGATGAGCAGTTCTTC.